A selection of T cell receptor beta chains follows, all from one sample in a study of shared clonotypes between healthy human individuals. TCRdb keeps only in-frame clones here, not all; method: immunoSEQ multiplex PCR. The sample shows about 1.5 million clones, around 95% of them seen only once. Sequenced: naive CD4+ T cells sorted from blood. Receptors were obtained from a man aged 30-40 years in good health. CDR3s include the opening cysteine and the closing phenylalanine or tryptophan. D genes are given only for firm matches. Not all rows give a size; the values are once, few, many and, for expanded clones, a class.

TRBD1,TRBV4-1,TRBJ2-3,NA,CASSRSGTGGDTQYF,TGCGCCAGCAGCCGATCCGGGACAGGGGGCGATACGCAGTATTTT
NA,TRBV2,TRBJ2-4,NA,CASRLSPGTAKNIQYF,TGTGCCAGCAGACTATCACCGGGGACGGCCAAAAACATTCAGTACTTC
NA,TRBV28,TRBJ1-2,NA,CAGYLANYGYTF,TGTGCCGGCTACTTAGCTAACTATGGCTACACCTTC
NA,TRBV6-1,TRBJ2-2,NA,CASSEGGQGYGELFF,TGTGCCAGCAGTGAGGGGGGGCAGGGATACGGGGAGCTGTTTTTT
NA,TRBV28,TRBJ1-4,NA,CASRRDLQRSEKLFF,TGTGCCAGCAGAAGGGACTTACAAAGGTCTGAAAAACTGTTTTTT
NA,TRBV5-1,TRBJ1-5,NA,CASSLDSNQPQHF,TGCGCCAGCAGCTTAGATAGCAATCAGCCCCAGCATTTT
TRBD1,TRBV6-5,TRBJ1-1,NA,CASSYTGQGNTEAFF,TGTGCCAGCAGTTACACGGGACAGGGGAACACTGAAGCTTTCTTT
NA,TRBV19,TRBJ2-7,NA,CASSIGTGTKLYEQYF,TGTGCCAGTAGTATAGGGACCGGGACAAAACTCTACGAGCAGTACTTC
NA,TRBV11-2,TRBJ2-7,NA,CASSRDLSYEQYF,TGTGCCAGCAGCCGGGACCTTTCCTACGAGCAGTACTTC
NA,TRBV20-1,TRBJ2-7,NA,CSATNGYEQYF,TGCAGTGCCACAAACGGTTACGAGCAGTACTTC
NA,TRBV28,TRBJ2-3,once,CASSQIGGHTQYF,TGTGCCAGCAGCCAGATAGGGGGGCATACGCAGTATTTT
TRBD2,TRBV10-3,TRBJ2-3,NA,CAIMGRGGDTQYF,TGTGCCATCATGGGGAGGGGCGGGGATACGCAGTATTTT
NA,TRBV28,TRBJ2-7,NA,CASRPPGSGEQYF,TGTGCCAGCAGACCCCCTGGGTCGGGCGAGCAGTACTTC
NA,TRBV4-1,TRBJ1-1,NA,CASSHFLQGNTEAFF,TGCGCCAGCAGCCACTTTTTACAGGGGAACACTGAAGCTTTCTTT
TRBD1,TRBV29-1,TRBJ1-2,NA,CSVKYRGSYGYTF,TGCAGCGTAAAATACAGGGGCTCCTATGGCTACACCTTC
NA,TRBV5-1,TRBJ1-1,NA,CASSLSGGDTEAFF,TGCGCCAGCAGCTTGTCCGGAGGGGACACTGAAGCTTTCTTT
TRBD2,TRBV9,TRBJ2-3,NA,CASSALPGSSGRGSGTDTQYF,TGTGCCAGCAGCGCCCTCCCCGGATCCAGCGGGAGAGGTAGTGGCACAGATACGCAGTATTTT
NA,TRBV5-6,TRBJ1-5,once,CASSLGRSYSNQPQHF,TGTGCCAGCAGCTTGGGAAGGAGCTATAGCAATCAGCCCCAGCATTTT
TRBD1,TRBV7-2,TRBJ1-1,NA,CASSLAATGVEAFF,TGTGCCAGCAGCTTAGCCGCAACAGGGGTAGAAGCTTTCTTT
TRBD2,TRBV5-4,TRBJ2-7,NA,CASRTSTIGEQYF,TGTGCCAGCAGGACTAGCACAATTGGCGAGCAGTACTTC
NA,TRBV2,TRBJ2-1,few,CASSGRQDNEQFF,TGTGCCAGCAGTGGTCGGCAGGACAATGAGCAGTTCTTC
NA,TRBV9,TRBJ2-7,NA,CASSVSAGRDEQYF,TGTGCCAGCAGCGTATCCGCTGGCCGCGACGAGCAGTACTTC
TRBD1,TRBV27,TRBJ1-5,NA,CASSPKTGTGNQPQHF,TGTGCCAGCAGTCCCAAGACAGGGACGGGCAATCAGCCCCAGCATTTT
NA,TRBV11-2,TRBJ2-5,NA,CASSLSGTKETQYF,TGTGCCAGCAGCTTGAGCGGGACAAAAGAGACCCAGTACTTC
NA,TRBV7-3,TRBJ2-2,NA,CASSLHEGRAGELFF,TGTGCCAGCAGCTTACACGAGGGTCGGGCCGGGGAGCTGTTTTTT
NA,TRBV6-5,TRBJ2-2,NA,CASSPGVRSTGELFF,TGTGCCAGCAGTCCCGGAGTTCGCAGCACCGGGGAGCTGTTTTTT
TRBD1,TRBV27,TRBJ1-2,NA,CASSPRDRTYGYTF,TGTGCCAGCAGTCCACGGGACAGGACCTATGGCTACACCTTC
NA,TRBV2,TRBJ2-7,NA,CASSQNRDGSYEQYF,TGTGCCAGCAGCCAAAACCGGGACGGTTCCTACGAGCAGTACTTC
TRBD2,TRBV6-5,TRBJ2-2,NA,CASSRTSGDTGELFF,TGTGCCAGCAGTCGGACTAGCGGAGACACCGGGGAGCTGTTTTTT
NA,TRBV2,TRBJ2-1,NA,CASRGASGSYNEQFF,TGTGCCAGCAGGGGGGCTAGCGGATCCTACAATGAGCAGTTCTTC
NA,TRBV18,TRBJ1-5,NA,CASSLQQGRDQPQHF,TGTGCCAGCTCACTACAACAGGGTAGGGATCAGCCCCAGCATTTT
NA,TRBV30,TRBJ1-1,NA,CAWSPPPEAFF,TGTGCCTGGAGCCCTCCCCCTGAAGCTTTCTTT
TRBD1,TRBV29-1,TRBJ2-2,NA,CSVHRDSNTGELFF,TGCAGCGTCCACCGGGACAGTAACACCGGGGAGCTGTTTTTT
NA,TRBV6-1,TRBJ2-6,NA,CASRTDTGANVLTF,TGTGCCAGCCGGACCGATACTGGGGCCAACGTCCTGACTTTC
NA,TRBV29-1,TRBJ1-2,NA,CSVEGPVFGDSYGYTF,TGCAGCGTTGAAGGTCCCGTCTTCGGGGATAGCTATGGCTACACCTTC
NA,TRBV4-3,TRBJ1-1,NA,CASSQDGFYGEAFF,TGCGCCAGCAGCCAAGACGGATTCTATGGTGAAGCTTTCTTT
TRBD2,TRBV28,TRBJ2-7,NA,CATHEAGVVYEQYF,TGTGCCACCCATGAAGCGGGAGTGGTCTACGAGCAGTACTTC
NA,TRBV28,TRBJ2-2,NA,CASSFLTGYPGELFF,TGTGCCAGCAGTTTCCTTACAGGGTACCCCGGGGAGCTGTTTTTT
TRBD1,TRBV19,TRBJ1-2,NA,CASSRTGGLGYTF,TGTGCCAGTAGTAGGACAGGGGGTCTTGGCTACACCTTC
TRBD1,TRBV29-1,TRBJ1-2,few,CSVTTGGAGGYTF,TGCAGCGTTACGACAGGGGGCGCAGGTGGCTACACCTTC
NA,TRBV5-6,TRBJ2-1,NA,CASSDLPYNEQFF,TGTGCCAGCAGTGATTTGCCCTACAATGAGCAGTTCTTC
NA,TRBV2,TRBJ1-5,once,CASRDTGVFGNQPQHF,TGTGCCAGCAGGGACACGGGGGTATTTGGCAATCAGCCCCAGCATTTT
NA,TRBV2,TRBJ2-3,NA,CASSSGTERSTDTQYF,TGTGCCAGCAGCTCCGGGACCGAAAGGAGCACAGATACGCAGTATTTT
NA,TRBV2,TRBJ2-5,NA,CASSEGLTSQQETQYF,TGTGCCAGCAGTGAAGGACTAACATCCCAACAAGAGACCCAGTACTTC
NA,TRBV7-2,TRBJ1-4,NA,CASSLFSRPEKLFF,TGTGCCAGCAGCTTATTCTCGCGGCCGGAAAAACTGTTTTTT
NA,TRBV14,TRBJ1-1,NA,CASSQELRSLAFF,TGTGCCAGCAGCCAAGAACTCAGGTCGTTGGCTTTCTTT
NA,TRBV6-4,TRBJ2-1,once,CASSTAARSEQFF,TGTGCCAGCAGTACAGCCGCCCGCAGTGAGCAGTTCTTC
TRBD1,TRBV5-4,TRBJ2-1,NA,CASSLSGTGGNEQFF,TGTGCCAGCAGCTTGTCCGGGACAGGGGGCAATGAGCAGTTCTTC